A single sample is the source of the 28 T cell receptor beta chains below, sequenced in a study of blood T cell repertoires in COVID-19. Only in-frame clones appear in the TCRdb table, and some are missing; sequencing was by immunoSEQ multiplex PCR. The table shows about 88,000 clones, with roughly 90% occurring only once. The material sequenced was peripheral blood. All receptors come from a woman aged 80 or over with acute or convalescent COVID-19.

The chain combines TRBV9 with TRBJ1-3; no definite D call. V lost 3 bases, J lost 0 bases, and 4 bases lay in between. The CDR3 is 13 residues long. Per germline, CDR1 SGDLS and CDR2 YYNGEE. The CDR3 DNA follows: TGTGCCAGCAGCGCCCTCTCTGGAAACACCATATATTTT. Translated, it gives CASSALSGNTIYF.

This sequence joins TRBV5-4 and TRBJ2-3, with 9 bases lining up with TRBD1. The CDR3 runs 16 residues. Germline V CDR1 and CDR2: SGHNT, YYREEE (reference sequence). V was clipped by 4 bases and J by 3 bases; unmatched bases: 9. CDR3 sequence reads: CASSRNRGLGTDTQYF. The CDR3 bases are TGTGCCAGCAGCAGGAACAGGGGGCTGGGAACAGATACGCAGTATTTT.

The rearrangement joins TRBV2 to TRBJ1-2; D possibly corresponds to TRBD1 (5 bases). V gave up 6 bases and J gave up 0 bases, with 11 bases separating them. Germline-derived CDR1 and CDR2 are SNHLY and FYNNEI. The CDR3 runs 14 residues. This CDR3 is CASRTDSSNYGYTF. The CDR3 bases are TGTGCCAGCAGGACAGACAGTTCTAACTATGGCTACACCTTC.

The chain couples TRBV30 to TRBJ1-2; no clear D. V dropped 6 bases and J dropped 5 bases, with 16 bases sitting between them. The CDR3 covers 13 residues. The germline CDR1 and CDR2 sequences are GTSNPN and SVGIG (reference sequence). The CDR3 loop reads CACHRTSIYGYTF. CDR3 nucleotide sequence: TGTGCCTGTCACCGAACTAGTATTTATGGCTACACCTTC.

The genes are TRBV9 and TRBJ1-2; the match to TRBD1 covers 8 bases. The CDR3 covers 13 residues. Losses at the gene ends were 4 bases for V and 5 bases for J; bases not matched to a gene: 4. Germline assignment: CDR1 SGDLS and CDR2 YYNGEE. In DNA form, the CDR3 reads TGTGCCAGCAGCCCACAGGGGGAATATGGCTACACCTTC. Its protein product is CASSPQGEYGYTF.

In this sample, this clone turned up a few times. This rearrangement joins TRBV29-1 to TRBJ1-2; D gene unclear. Per the germline V gene, CDR1 is SQVTM and CDR2 is ANQGSEA. The CDR3 consists of 11 residues. Trimming removed 3 bases at V and 6 bases at J, with 8 bases between. The CDR3 region has the DNA TGCAGCGTTGACTTAGCTGATGGCTACACCTTC. This codes for CSVDLADGYTF.

The chain couples TRBV5-1 to TRBJ2-6; no clear D gene. CDR3 size: 16 residues. Germline V gives CDR1 SGHRS, CDR2 YFSETQ. The V and J ends lost 1 base and 1 base respectively, with 9 bases between them. DNA of the CDR3: TGCGCCAGCAGCTTGAAACAGAGTTCTGGGGCCAACGTCCTGACTTTC. It encodes CASSLKQSSGANVLTF.

The rearrangement links TRBV6-2 or TRBV6-3 to TRBJ2-5, with 8 bases matching TRBD2. V trimming: 2 bases; J trimming: 0 bases; junction bases outside the gene matches: 5. Germline V lookup: CDR1 MNHEY, CDR2 SVGEGT. The CDR3 has 16 amino acids. The CDR3 loop is CASSYKGLVYQETQYF. The CDR3 nucleotides read TGTGCCAGCAGTTACAAGGGACTAGTTTACCAAGAGACCCAGTACTTC.

The rearrangement joins TRBV7-2 to TRBJ1-1, with D perhaps matching TRBD1 (5 bases). The CDR3 loop spans 13 amino acids. Germline V gene lookup returns CDR1 SGHTA and CDR2 FQGNSA. V lost 2 bases and J 5 bases, leaving 9 bases between the germline ends. CDR3 sequence reads: CASSLQRGTEAFF. As DNA, the CDR3 is TGTGCCAGCAGCTTACAGCGGGGGACTGAAGCTTTCTTT.

This chain links TRBV20-1 with TRBJ2-5; TRBD2 agrees at 15 bases. The CDR3 runs 16 residues. The germline V gene encodes CDR1 DFQATT and CDR2 SNEGSKA (reference sequence). J gave up 6 bases and V 3 bases, and 8 bases lay outside the gene matches. The CDR3 region has the DNA TGCAGTGCTAGTTCTGGACTAGCGGGGGGGCTGAAGACCCAGTACTTC. Its protein is CSASSGLAGGLKTQYF.

This chain connects TRBV7-6 to TRBJ1-3; 8 bases are shared with TRBD1. There are 15 residues in the CDR3. V was clipped by 2 bases and J by 3 bases; unmatched bases: 3. The V gene's germline CDR1 is SGHVS and CDR2 FNYEAQ. CDR3 protein: CASSLQGAYGNTIYF. CDR3 bases: TGTGCCAGCAGCTTACAGGGGGCGTATGGAAACACCATATATTTT.

The genes are TRBV30 and TRBJ1-5, with TRBD1 identical over 8 bases. The CDR3 is made up of 15 amino acids. With V trimmed by 2 bases and J by 4 bases, 7 bases remained unmatched. CDR1 and CDR2 from the germline V gene are GTSNPN and SVGIG (reference sequence). Here the CDR3 DNA reads TGTGCCTGGAGTCCCAGGGGGCGGCTTAATCAGCCCCAGCATTTT. Encoded protein: CAWSPRGRLNQPQHF.

A note on this clone: This sample also contains other DNA sequences that code for the same CDR3. The gene calls are TRBV7-3 and TRBJ2-5; 10 bases are a match to TRBD2. The germline gives CDR1 SGHTA, CDR2 FQGTGA. The CDR3 covers 15 residues. J gave up 5 bases and V 4 bases, and 7 bases lay outside the gene matches. DNA of the CDR3: TGTGCCAGCAGCTCTAGCGGGGGAGCCGGCGAGACCCAGTACTTC. This translates into CASSSSGGAGETQYF.

The V call is TRBV5-1, the J call TRBJ2-3; the match to TRBD2 covers 12 bases. The CDR3 is made up of 17 amino acids. V was clipped by 3 bases and J by 4 bases; unmatched bases: 9. Germline loops: CDR1 SGHRS, CDR2 YFSETQ. CDR3 sequence (DNA): TGCGCCAGCAGCTCGGATCCTAGCGGGGGGGCCGCAGATACGCAGTATTTT. Its translation is CASSSDPSGGAADTQYF.

The chain employs TRBV7-6 and TRBJ1-2, with TRBD1 matching over 8 bases. V lost 6 bases, J lost 8 bases, and 11 bases stayed unmatched. The CDR3 is 14 residues long. Germline CDR1 SGHVS, CDR2 FNYEAQ. CDR3 sequence reads: CASSSRGLSWGYTF. For the CDR3, the DNA is TGTGCCAGCAGTTCCAGGGGGCTCTCTTGGGGCTACACCTTC.

The count of this clone is one. This chain connects TRBV19 to TRBJ2-3, with 8 bases matching TRBD1. Germline CDR1 reads LNHDA; CDR2 reads SQIVND (reference sequence). The CDR3 covers 15 residues. Trimming at V came to 10 bases and at J to 1 base, leaving 10 bases not matched to a gene. The CDR3 DNA follows: TGTGCCACCGGCGGCCAGGGGGCAGGCACAGATACGCAGTATTTT. It is translated as CATGGQGAGTDTQYF.

This chain joins TRBV6-5 and TRBJ1-2, with D unclear. With 2 bases removed from V and 7 bases from J, the gap between germline ends came to 11 bases. In germline, CDR1 is MNHEY, CDR2 SVGAGI. The CDR3 sequence is 13 residues long. CDR3 bases: TGTGCCAGCAGTTACGCGGGGTTAGGTGGCTACACCTTC. Its protein product is CASSYAGLGGYTF.

The chain carries TRBV4-2 and TRBJ2-2; 8 bases map to TRBD1. The V and J ends lost 1 base and 4 bases, in that order; junction bases with no gene match: 5. Germline CDR1 and CDR2: LGHNA and YNFKEQ. CDR3 length equals 16 residues. The CDR3 DNA reads as TGTGCCAGCAGCCAAGGGACAGGGATGGGCACCGGGGAGCTGTTTTTT. Its protein is CASSQGTGMGTGELFF.

V is TRBV6-2 or TRBV6-3 and J is TRBJ2-1; 7 bases fit TRBD2. Germline CDR1 is MNHEY and CDR2 is SVGEGT. J was trimmed by 9 bases and V by 0 bases; bases with no gene match: 5. The CDR3 covers 14 residues. The CDR3 DNA reads as TGTGCCAGCAGTTACTCCCGGGAGGCGGTTGAGCAGTTCTTC. Its protein is CASSYSREAVEQFF.

The CDR3 spells CATSDPGTSGYEQYF. As DNA, the CDR3 is TGTGCCACCAGTGACCCTGGGACTAGCGGCTACGAGCAGTACTTC. The rearrangement joins TRBV24-1 to TRBJ2-7, with 11 bases aligning to TRBD2. J was trimmed by 3 bases and V by 4 bases; bases with no gene match: 4. CDR3 size: 15 residues. Germline assignment: CDR1 KGHDR and CDR2 SFDVKD.

V gene TRBV6-7 combines with J gene TRBJ1-6, with no clear D. TRBV6-7 is known as an ORF, though its function is uncertain. This CDR3 has 17 residues. V lost 5 bases to trimming and J lost 0 bases, with 14 bases between them. The CDR3 region is CASSPPDWSSYNSPLHF. The DNA for the CDR3 is TGTGCCAGCAGTCCCCCCGACTGGAGCTCCTATAATTCACCCCTCCACTTT.

The chain joins TRBV4-3 to TRBJ2-1, with TRBD1 matching over 7 bases. This CDR3 has 16 residues. The J segment lost 2 bases and the V segment lost 2 bases, leaving 6 bases of the junction unmatched. Germline V CDR1 and CDR2: LGHNA, YSLEER. This CDR3 is CASSQLGTETYNEQFF. CDR3 nucleotides: TGCGCCAGCAGCCAACTGGGGACAGAAACCTACAATGAGCAGTTCTTC.

The J gene is TRBJ1-2, the V gene TRBV6-5; D gene unclear. Germline V gene sequence: CDR1 MNHEY, CDR2 SVGAGI. With 10 bases removed from V and 4 bases from J, the gap between germline ends came to 16 bases. The length of the CDR3 is 13 residues. The CDR3 sequence is CATLESVGYGYTF. DNA for the CDR3: TGTGCCACCTTGGAGTCTGTGGGCTATGGCTACACCTTC.

The chain uses TRBV20-1 and TRBJ2-2; a weak D match, TRBD1 (5 bases). V shed 3 bases and J shed 4 bases, with 9 bases lying between them. The V gene's germline CDR1 is DFQATT and CDR2 SNEGSKA (reference sequence). This CDR3 spans 13 amino acids. CDR3 in amino acids: CSASKGITGELFF. The CDR3 DNA sequence: TGCAGTGCTAGTAAGGGGATCACCGGGGAGCTGTTTTTT.

The chain has TRBV7-9 and TRBJ1-5; 7 nucleotides line up with TRBD1. Germline CDR1 SEHNR, CDR2 FQNEAQ (reference sequence). This CDR3 spans 14 amino acids. The junction had 4 bases not matched to a gene; V was cut back by 5 bases and J by 3 bases. In nucleotides, the CDR3 is TGTGCCAGCAGCCCGGGACAGCTCAATCAGCCCCAGCATTTT. It translates to CASSPGQLNQPQHF.

The V gene is TRBV4-2, the J gene TRBJ1-5; 8 positions match TRBD1. The germline V gene has CDR1 LGHNA and CDR2 YNFKEQ. After removal of 2 bases from V and 6 bases from J, the junction contained 12 bases not matched to a gene. The CDR3 runs 17 residues. The CDR3 reads CASSQLSQGARGQPQHF. CDR3 DNA sequence: TGTGCCAGCAGCCAATTATCCCAGGGGGCACGGGGTCAGCCCCAGCATTTT.

The CDR3 protein is CATSRGRGLGNEQFF. CDR3 sequence (DNA): TGTGCCACCAGCCGCGGAAGGGGGCTTGGCAATGAGCAGTTCTTC. V and J are TRBV15 and TRBJ2-1; TRBD1 agrees at 7 bases. J gave up 6 bases and V 5 bases, and 10 bases lay outside the gene matches. In germline, CDR1 is LNHNV, CDR2 YYDKDF (reference sequence). This CDR3 contains 15 residues.

The V gene is TRBV7-8, the J gene TRBJ1-4, with no clear D. This CDR3 spans 15 amino acids. The ends were cut back, 6 bases at V and 7 bases at J, with 18 bases in the middle. Per the germline V gene, CDR1 is SGHVS and CDR2 is FQNEAQ. The CDR3 DNA is TGTGCCAGCAGAACTGGACGACTAACGGGTGAAAAACTGTTTTTT. Protein sequence: CASRTGRLTGEKLFF. The full variable domain, in which reference TRBV7-8 and TRBJ1-4 provide the parts outside the CDR3, is GAGVSQSPRYKVAKRGQDVALRCDPISGHVSLFWYQQALGQGPEFLTYFQNEAQLDKSGLPSDRFFAERPEGSVSTLKIQRTQQEDSAVYLCASRTGRLTGEKLFFGSGTQLSVL.